Below, 14 T cell receptor beta chains from the same sample are listed, as sequenced in a study of blood T cell repertoires in COVID-19. Measured with immunoSEQ multiplex PCR; TCRdb has only the in-frame clones, and not every one. The data hold tens of thousands of clones, with roughly 84% observed a single time. Sequenced sample: peripheral blood. Receptors originate from a man aged 50 to 60 with active COVID-19.

The rearrangement links TRBV27 to TRBJ2-5, with D perhaps matching TRBD2 (5 bases). Trimming pared 3 bases from V and 3 bases from J, leaving 8 bases between. Per germline, CDR1 MNHEY and CDR2 SMNVEV (reference sequence). This CDR3 region has 13 residues. CDR3 amino acids: CASSFLAKETQYF. CDR3 bases: TGTGCCAGCAGTTTTCTAGCAAAAGAGACCCAGTACTTC.

The chain has TRBV29-1 and TRBJ2-1; 10 bases map to TRBD2. Germline V gives CDR1 SQVTM, CDR2 ANQGSEA. The CDR3 consists of 16 residues. The trim removed 3 bases at V and 2 bases at J, leaving 7 bases unmatched. The CDR3: CSVEKRTSGTYNEQFF. CDR3 DNA sequence: TGCAGCGTTGAGAAAAGGACTAGCGGCACCTACAATGAGCAGTTCTTC.

Details on this clone: This specimen includes other DNA sequences encoding the same CDR3. This chain uses TRBV13 with TRBJ1-1; D gene unclear. The CDR3 is 14 residues long. In germline, CDR1 is PRHDT, CDR2 FYEKMQ (reference sequence). V shed 0 bases and J shed 4 bases, with 9 bases lying between them. The CDR3 loop reads CASSLGRAGTEAFF. CDR3 coding DNA: TGTGCCAGCAGCTTAGGGAGGGCCGGCACTGAAGCTTTCTTT.

The V and J genes are TRBV5-1 and TRBJ2-7; tentatively, D is TRBD1 (6 bases). The V and J ends lost 2 bases and 4 bases respectively, with 13 bases between them. The CDR3 contains 14 residues. Germline V gene sequence: CDR1 SGHRS, CDR2 YFSETQ. The CDR3 sequence: CASSFTTGWYEQYF. In DNA, the CDR3 is TGCGCCAGCAGCTTTACGACAGGCTGGTACGAGCAGTACTTC.

The chain is built from TRBV10-3 and TRBJ2-1; 9 bases agree with TRBD2. CDR1 is ENHRY and CDR2 is SYGVKD in the germline V gene. This CDR3 comprises 19 residues. The ends lost 6 bases at V and 0 bases at J; junction bases unmatched: 15. CDR3: CAISGGGPSGELSYNEQFF. The CDR3 nucleotides are TGTGCCATCAGCGGAGGAGGTCCTAGCGGGGAGCTCTCCTACAATGAGCAGTTCTTC.

V gene TRBV24-1 combines with J gene TRBJ2-2; 7 bases align to TRBD1. From germline, CDR1 is KGHDR and CDR2 SFDVKD. V shed 10 bases and J 1 base; nucleotides not matched to a gene: 2. The CDR3 has 13 residues. CDR3 nucleotides: TGTGCCACAAGGGACAGGAACACCGGGGAGCTGTTTTTT. Amino acid sequence: CATRDRNTGELFF.

The rearrangement links TRBV28 to TRBJ2-1; tentatively, D is TRBD1 (6 bases). Per germline, CDR1 MDHEN and CDR2 SYDVKM. The V gene lost 4 bases and the J gene lost 4 bases, with 17 bases spanning the gap. There are 16 residues in the CDR3. DNA of the CDR3: TGTGCCAGCAGTTCCCCCCATGCAGGGGATTACAATGAGCAGTTCTTC. Translated: CASSSPHAGDYNEQFF.

The V and J genes are TRBV6-5 and TRBJ1-1; D may be TRBD1 (6 bases). V dropped 7 bases and J dropped 4 bases, with 16 bases sitting between them. The CDR3 length is 14 residues. Germline lookup yields CDR1 MNHEY and CDR2 SVGAGI. As DNA, the CDR3 is TGTGCCAGCATCGGTCCGTACAGGGCCACTGAAGCTTTCTTT. The encoded protein is CASIGPYRATEAFF.

This sequence joins TRBV4-1 and TRBJ2-1, with 9 positions matching TRBD2. CDR3 length: 15 amino acids. After removal of 3 bases from V and 5 bases from J, the junction contained 5 bases not matched to a gene. The germline V gene has CDR1 MGHRA and CDR2 YSYEKL. In DNA, the CDR3 is TGCGCCAGCAGCCATATAGCGGGGGCACACAATGAGCAGTTCTTC. Its protein is CASSHIAGAHNEQFF.

This clone was seen only a few times. This chain links TRBV6-2 or TRBV6-3 with TRBJ1-5; possible D gene TRBD1, 5 bases. Germline V gives CDR1 MNHEY, CDR2 SVGEGT. Deletions cut 5 bases from V and 0 bases from J, with 8 bases between. The length of the CDR3 is 14 residues. The CDR3 region has the DNA TGTGCCAGCAGTGGGACTCTTAGCAATCAGCCCCAGCATTTT. Residues: CASSGTLSNQPQHF.

This clone was picked up a small number of times. The chain is built from TRBV18 and TRBJ1-2; no reliable D call. Germline V CDR1 and CDR2: KGHSH, LQKENI. Trimming left V 3 bases short and J 6 bases short, with 11 bases between. CDR3 size: 13 residues. In DNA form, the CDR3 reads TGTGCCAGCTCACCGAGGACTGAAGATGGCTACACCTTC. Its translation: CASSPRTEDGYTF.

The chain uses TRBV9 and TRBJ2-3; tentative D call: TRBD1 (6 bases). V lost 3 bases to trimming and J lost 2 bases, with 10 bases between them. The CDR3 runs to 14 residues. Germline V gene lookup returns CDR1 SGDLS and CDR2 YYNGEE. DNA of the CDR3: TGTGCCAGCAGCGGGGGGCCGTACACAGATACGCAGTATTTT. It encodes CASSGGPYTDTQYF.

The rearrangement uses TRBV4-1 and TRBJ2-3; D might be TRBD2 (6 bases). Trimming left V 4 bases short and J 2 bases short, with 13 bases between. The V gene's germline CDR1 is MGHRA and CDR2 YSYEKL. The length of the CDR3 is 15 residues. This CDR3 reads CASSRQLADTDTQYF. The CDR3, as DNA: TGCGCCAGCAGCCGCCAACTAGCCGACACAGATACGCAGTATTTT.

This clone was detected only once. The rearrangement uses TRBV7-2 and TRBJ1-4; the D is unclear. With 1 base removed from V and 3 bases from J, the gap between germline ends came to 6 bases. Looked up from germline, CDR1 is SGHTA and CDR2 is FQGNSA. The CDR3 length is 14 residues. The CDR3 here is CASSLVTANEKLFF. The DNA of the CDR3 is TGTGCCAGCAGCTTAGTTACAGCTAATGAAAAACTGTTTTTT. The variable domain in full, with the rest retrieved from reference TRBV7-2 and TRBJ1-4, is GAGVSQSPSNKVTEKGKDVELRCDPISGHTALYWYRQSLGQGLEFLIYFQGNSAPDKSGLPSDRFSAERTGGSVSTLTIQRTQQEDSAVYLCASSLVTANEKLFFGSGTQLSVL.